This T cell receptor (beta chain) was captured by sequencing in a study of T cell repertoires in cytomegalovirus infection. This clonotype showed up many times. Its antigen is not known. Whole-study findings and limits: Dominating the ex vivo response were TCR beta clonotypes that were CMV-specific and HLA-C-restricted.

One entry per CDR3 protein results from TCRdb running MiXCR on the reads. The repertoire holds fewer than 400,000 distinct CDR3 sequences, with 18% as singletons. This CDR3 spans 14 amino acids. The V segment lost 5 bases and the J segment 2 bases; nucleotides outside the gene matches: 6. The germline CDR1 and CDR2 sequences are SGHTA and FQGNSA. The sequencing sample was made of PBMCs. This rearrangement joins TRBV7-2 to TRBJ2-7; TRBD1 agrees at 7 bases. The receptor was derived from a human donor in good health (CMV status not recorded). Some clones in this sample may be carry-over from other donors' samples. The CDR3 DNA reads TGTGCCAGCAGCGACCGACAGGGTCCCTACGAGCAGTACTTC. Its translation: CASSDRQGPYEQYF.